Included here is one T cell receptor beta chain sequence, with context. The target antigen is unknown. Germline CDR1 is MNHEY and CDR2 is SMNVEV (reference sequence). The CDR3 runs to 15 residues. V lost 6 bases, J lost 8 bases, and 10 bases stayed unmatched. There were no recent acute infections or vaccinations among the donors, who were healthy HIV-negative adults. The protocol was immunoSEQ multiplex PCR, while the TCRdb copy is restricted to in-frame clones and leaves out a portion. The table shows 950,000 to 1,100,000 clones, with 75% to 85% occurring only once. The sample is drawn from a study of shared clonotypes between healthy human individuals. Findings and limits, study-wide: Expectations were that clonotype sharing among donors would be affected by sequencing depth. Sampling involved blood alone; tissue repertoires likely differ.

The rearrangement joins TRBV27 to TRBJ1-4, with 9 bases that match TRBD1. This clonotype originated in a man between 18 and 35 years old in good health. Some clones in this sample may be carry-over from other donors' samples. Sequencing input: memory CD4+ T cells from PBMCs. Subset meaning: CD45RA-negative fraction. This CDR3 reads CASRKQGALGEKLFF. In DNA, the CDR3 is TGTGCCAGCAGGAAACAGGGGGCGCTCGGGGAAAAACTGTTTTTT.